Below are 8 T cell receptor beta chains sequenced from a single sample in a study of patients and donors after allogeneic stem cell transplantation. TCRdb re-called the RT-PCR reads through MiXCR, storing one row per CDR3 protein. Of just over 55,000 distinct CDR3 sequences in the sample, approximately 12% were seen once. The sequenced sample was blood, either unsorted or a sorted T cell fraction (not recorded which). All receptors derive from a human donor who was either an allogeneic HSCT recipient or a stem cell or donor lymphocyte infusion donor (not recorded which). It is not recorded whose cells these are; they may come from a transplant donor.

V gene TRBV6-5 combines with J gene TRBJ2-1; tentative D call: TRBD2 (5 bases). V gave up 5 bases and J gave up 2 bases, with 13 bases separating them. Germline values: CDR1 MNHEY, CDR2 SVGAGI. There are 15 residues in the CDR3. CDR3 in DNA: TGTGCCAGCAGTGTCACATTCGGGACCTACAATGAGCAGTTCTTC. It is translated as CASSVTFGTYNEQFF.

The sample holds a few counts of this clonotype. The genes are TRBV15 and TRBJ2-4; the match to TRBD2 covers 9 bases. V shed 2 bases, J shed 9 bases, and the junction held 11 bases outside the gene matches. This CDR3 has 16 residues. Per germline, CDR1 LNHNV and CDR2 YYDKDF (reference sequence). CDR3 amino acids: CATSRFLAGRDAIQYF. In nucleotides, the CDR3 is TGTGCCACCAGCAGATTTCTAGCGGGACGCGACGCCATTCAGTACTTC. Complete variable domain (other parts from reference TRBV15 and TRBJ2-4): DAMVIQNPRYQVTQFGKPVTLSCSQTLNHNVMYWYQQKSSQAPKLLFHYYDKDFNNEADTPDNFQSRRPNTSFCFLDIRSPGLGDTAMYLCATSRFLAGRDAIQYFGAGTRLSVL.

The chain employs TRBV16 and TRBJ1-1; possibly TRBD1 for D (5 bases). The CDR3 has 15 amino acids. CDR1 is KGHSY, CDR2 FQNENV, per germline. Trimming shortened V by 0 bases and J by 3 bases, and 11 bases separated the two germline ends. Written as DNA, the CDR3 is TGTGCCAGCAGCCAATCCTCGGGGCGGGACACTGAAGCTTTCTTT. Translation gives CASSQSSGRDTEAFF.

The rearrangement uses TRBV5-1 and TRBJ2-7, with D tentatively TRBD1 (6 bases). The CDR3 extends over 14 amino acids. V was pared by 4 bases and J by 3 bases, with 14 bases between. CDR1 is SGHRS and CDR2 is YFSETQ in the germline V gene. The chain's CDR3 is CASSRDRSDYEQYF. CDR3 DNA: TGCGCCAGCAGCCGTGACAGGAGCGACTACGAGCAGTACTTC.

This clonotype was seen a few times. The chain combines TRBV6-6 with TRBJ2-7, with D possibly being TRBD2 (6 bases). The CDR3 sequence is 15 residues long. Germline CDR1 is MNHNY and CDR2 is SVGAGI (reference sequence). The V gene lost 2 bases and the J gene lost 2 bases, with 13 bases spanning the gap. The CDR3 loop reads CASSYVEEGPYEQYF. The CDR3 DNA sequence: TGTGCCAGCAGTTACGTTGAGGAGGGGCCCTACGAGCAGTACTTC.

The J gene is TRBJ2-7, the V gene TRBV5-6, with 10 bases matching TRBD1. The CDR3 is made up of 15 amino acids. Germline V gene sequence: CDR1 SGHDT, CDR2 YYEEEE. V trimming: 2 bases; J trimming: 3 bases; junction bases outside the gene matches: 5. Here the CDR3 reads CASSFRQGASYEQYF. CDR3 nucleotide sequence: TGTGCCAGCAGCTTCCGACAGGGGGCGAGCTACGAGCAGTACTTC.

This clonotype was counted only a few times. This chain uses TRBV3-1 with TRBJ2-7; no reliable D call. This CDR3 is built from 17 residues. Trimming removed 0 bases from V and 1 base from J, with 16 bases in between. Germline loops: CDR1 LGHDT, CDR2 YNNKEL (reference sequence). CDR3 protein: CASSQDMSATFSYEQYF. CDR3 nucleotide sequence: TGTGCCAGCAGCCAAGATATGTCCGCGACCTTTTCCTACGAGCAGTACTTC.

The CDR3 here is CSARPRSSYNEQFF. The DNA for the CDR3 is TGCAGTGCTAGACCGAGGAGCTCCTACAATGAGCAGTTCTTC. The chain employs TRBV20-1 and TRBJ2-1, with D unclear. This CDR3 region has 14 residues. CDR1 is DFQATT and CDR2 is SNEGSKA in the germline V gene (reference sequence). Trimming pared 2 bases from V and 0 bases from J, leaving 8 bases between.